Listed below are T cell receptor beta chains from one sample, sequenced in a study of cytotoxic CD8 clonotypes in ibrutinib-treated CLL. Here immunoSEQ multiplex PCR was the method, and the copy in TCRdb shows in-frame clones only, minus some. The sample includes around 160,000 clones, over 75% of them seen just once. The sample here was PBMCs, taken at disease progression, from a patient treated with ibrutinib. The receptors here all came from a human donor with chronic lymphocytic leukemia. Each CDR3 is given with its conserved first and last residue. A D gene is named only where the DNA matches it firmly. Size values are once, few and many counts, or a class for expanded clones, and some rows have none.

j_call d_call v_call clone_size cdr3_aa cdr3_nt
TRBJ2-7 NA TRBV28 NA CASSRLARKAYEQYF TGTGCCAGCAGTCGCCTGGCGCGGAAGGCCTACGAGCAGTACTTC
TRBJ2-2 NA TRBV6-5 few CASSLRGYTGELFF TGTGCCAGCAGCCTGAGGGGGTACACCGGGGAGCTGTTTTTT
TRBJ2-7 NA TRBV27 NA CASMSRRPNRYEQYF TGTGCCAGCATGAGTAGACGGCCTAACAGGTACGAGCAGTACTTC
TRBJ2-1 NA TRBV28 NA CASSRNPISYNEQFF TGTGCCAGCAGTCGCAATCCGATCTCCTACAATGAGCAGTTCTTC
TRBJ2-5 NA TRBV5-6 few CASSLEYQETQYF TGTGCCAGCAGCTTAGAGTACCAAGAGACCCAGTACTTC
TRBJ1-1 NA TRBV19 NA CASSSSRLVTEAFF TGTGCCAGTAGTTCCTCTCGGTTAGTGACTGAAGCTTTCTTT
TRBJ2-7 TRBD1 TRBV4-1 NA CASSQAGTGGAEQYF TGCGCCAGCAGCCAAGCTGGGACAGGGGGTGCGGAGCAGTACTTC
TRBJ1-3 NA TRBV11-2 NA CASSLIPRGRGTGNTIYF TGTGCCAGCAGCTTGATCCCGAGGGGCAGGGGCACCGGAAACACCATATATTTT
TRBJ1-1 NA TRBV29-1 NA CSFTSPENTEAFF TGCAGCTTTACATCACCAGAGAACACTGAAGCTTTCTTT
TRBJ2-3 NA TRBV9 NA CASSVALASFSDTQYF TGTGCCAGCAGCGTAGCTCTAGCGTCGTTCTCAGATACGCAGTATTTT
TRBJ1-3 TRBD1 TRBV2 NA CASSPPTGSGNTIYF TGTGCCAGCAGTCCTCCGACAGGGTCTGGAAACACCATATATTTT
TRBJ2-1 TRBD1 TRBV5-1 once CASSLQGIYNEQFF TGCGCCAGCAGCTTACAGGGGATCTACAATGAGCAGTTCTTC
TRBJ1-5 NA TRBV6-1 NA CASTPDTQPQHF TGTGCCAGCACCCCGGACACTCAGCCCCAGCATTTT
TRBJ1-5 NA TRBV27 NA CASRSNQPQHF TGTGCCAGCAGGTCAAATCAGCCCCAGCATTTT
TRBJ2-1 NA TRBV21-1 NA CASRKGHRNYNEQFF TGTGCCAGCAGAAAGGGCCACAGAAACTACAATGAGCAGTTCTTC
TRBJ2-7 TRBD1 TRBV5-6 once CASSWTTGGASYEQYF TGTGCCAGCAGCTGGACGACAGGGGGCGCATCATACGAGCAGTACTTC
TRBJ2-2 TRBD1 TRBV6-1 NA CASGRQGTGELFF TGTGCCAGCGGTAGACAGGGCACCGGGGAGCTGTTTTTT
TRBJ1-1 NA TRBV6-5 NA CASSYSIYSREYEAFF TGTGCCAGCAGTTACAGTATCTATTCGCGGGAATATGAAGCTTTCTTT
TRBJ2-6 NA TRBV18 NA CASSPTPGYGSGANVLTF TGTGCCAGCTCACCAACGCCAGGTTACGGCTCTGGGGCCAACGTCCTGACTTTC
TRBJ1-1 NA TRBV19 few CASKKTNGDTEAFF TGTGCCAGTAAGAAGACCAATGGAGACACTGAAGCTTTCTTT
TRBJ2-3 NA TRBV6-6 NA CASSLWQDSTDTQYF TGTGCCAGCAGTCTTTGGCAGGACAGCACAGATACGCAGTATTTT
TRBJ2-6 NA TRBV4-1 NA CASSQGYNPGANVLTF TGCGCCAGCAGCCAAGGGTACAATCCTGGGGCCAACGTCCTGACTTTC
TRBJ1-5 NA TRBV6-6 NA CASSYVPGSSNQPQHF TGTGCCAGCAGTTACGTTCCGGGGAGTAGCAATCAGCCCCAGCATTTT
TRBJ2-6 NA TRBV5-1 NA CASSLIDSGANVLTF TGCGCCAGCAGCTTGATAGACTCTGGGGCCAACGTCCTGACTTTC
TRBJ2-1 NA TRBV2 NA CASSERGSTLYNEQFF TGTGCCAGCAGTGAAAGGGGCTCGACCCTTTACAATGAGCAGTTCTTC
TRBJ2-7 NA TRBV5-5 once CASSWAPSEGEYF TGTGCCAGCAGCTGGGCGCCGAGTGAGGGGGAGTACTTC
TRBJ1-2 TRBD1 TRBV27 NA CASGSHGTVWDYTF TGTGCCAGCGGGTCCCACGGGACAGTCTGGGACTACACCTTC
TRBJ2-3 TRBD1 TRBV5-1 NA CASSFTGTGVMGTDTQYF TGCGCCAGCAGCTTTACCGGGACAGGGGTGATGGGCACAGATACGCAGTATTTT
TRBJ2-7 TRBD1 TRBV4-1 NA CASSQDIGQGTYEQYF TGCGCCAGCAGCCAAGATATAGGACAGGGAACCTACGAGCAGTACTTC
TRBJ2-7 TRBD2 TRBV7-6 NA CASSWGGRDEQYF TGTGCCAGCAGCTGGGGGGGGAGGGACGAGCAGTACTTC
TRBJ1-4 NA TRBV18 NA CASRAQGTNEKLFF TGTGCCAGCCGGGCACAGGGTACTAATGAAAAACTGTTTTTT
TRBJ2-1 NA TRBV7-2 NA CASSLEVHNEQFF TGTGCCAGCAGCTTGGAGGTCCACAATGAGCAGTTCTTC
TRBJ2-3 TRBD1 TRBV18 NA CASSPPTGRTDTQYF TGTGCCAGCTCACCACCGACAGGGCGCACAGATACGCAGTATTTT
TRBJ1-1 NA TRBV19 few CASRPKGQNTEAFF TGTGCCAGTAGGCCGAAGGGACAGAACACTGAAGCTTTCTTT
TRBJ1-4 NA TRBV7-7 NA CASSLSSTNEKLFF TGTGCTAGCAGCTTATCGTCAACTAATGAAAAACTGTTTTTT
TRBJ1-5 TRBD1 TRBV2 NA CASSEIQGAGQPQHF TGTGCCAGCAGTGAAATTCAGGGGGCGGGTCAGCCCCAGCATTTT
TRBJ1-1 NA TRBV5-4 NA CASSLDMSYRTEAFF TGTGCCAGCAGCTTGGATATGAGTTATCGGACTGAAGCTTTCTTT
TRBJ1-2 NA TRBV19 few CASSIVNSHPIGYTF TGTGCCAGTAGTATAGTGAACAGCCATCCGATAGGCTACACCTTC
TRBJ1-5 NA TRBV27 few CASGSLGAVGNQPQHF TGTGCCAGTGGGAGCCTGGGGGCGGTCGGCAATCAGCCCCAGCATTTT
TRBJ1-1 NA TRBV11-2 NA CASSLVPARLNTEAFF TGTGCCAGCAGCTTAGTACCGGCACGATTGAACACTGAAGCTTTCTTT
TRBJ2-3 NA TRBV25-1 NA CASSDSGVLTDTQYF TGTGCCAGCAGTGATTCGGGGGTGCTGACAGATACGCAGTATTTT
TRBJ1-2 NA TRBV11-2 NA CASSLAGTVIYGYTF TGTGCCAGCAGCTTAGCCGGGACGGTTATCTATGGCTACACCTTC
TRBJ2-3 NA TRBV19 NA CASSSTNTQYF TGTGCCAGTAGTAGCACGAATACGCAGTATTTT